This TCR beta chain emerged from a study of blood T cell repertoires in COVID-19. Study-level background: COVID-19 samples from acute and convalescent phases originated in the United States, Italy and Spain.

The CDR3 is 14 amino acids. The junction had 5 bases not matched to a gene; V was cut back by 1 base and J by 6 bases. Germline V lookup: CDR1 SQVTM, CDR2 ANQGSEA. Per the authors' pipeline: Amplified reference gene primers provided the basis for estimating nucleated cell counts. TCRdb keeps only in-frame clones here, not all; method: immunoSEQ multiplex PCR. V and J calls and clone size are those listed in that table; D and trimming were worked out from the DNA. The profile shows approximately 170,000 clones, over 75% of them singletons. The sequenced sample consisted of peripheral blood. The origin of this receptor is a man between 65 and 85 years old who had recovered from COVID-19. This chain joins TRBV29-1 and TRBJ2-1, with 8 bases fitting TRBD2. The CDR3 DNA follows: TGCAGCGTTGAAGGAACGGGAGGGGGCAATGAGCAGTTCTTC. Its protein product is CSVEGTGGGNEQFF.